This TCR beta chain is from a study of HIV-infected children after antiretroviral therapy interruption. Overall study: All children had CD4+ count above 500 and viral load below 50 copies/ml.

RNA-based 3' RACE libraries used unique molecular identifiers. Each CDR3 protein gets one entry after TCRdb re-called the 3' RACE reads with MiXCR. The table has fewer than 100,000 distinct CDR3 sequences, roughly 6.7% seen once; the top ten hold roughly 1.1%. The treatment was: PENTA 11 planned treatment interruption arm or continuous ART arm. The germline CDR1 and CDR2 sequences are SGHRS and YFSETQ. This CDR3 spans 14 amino acids. V gave up 1 base and J gave up 5 bases; unmatched junction bases: 6. At least ten counts were recorded for this clonotype. This sequence joins TRBV5-1 and TRBJ2-7; 7 bases are a match to TRBD1. This specimen consisted of CD45RA+ CD4+ T cells from PBMCs, pooled from several time points, obtained from a donor given antiretroviral therapy, either interrupted or continuous. Stated subset: naive CD4+ CD45RA+ CD45RO- T cells. The sequence came from a pool of human donors with HIV. This chain's CDR3 is CASSLQTGVDEQYF. CDR3 DNA: TGCGCCAGCAGCTTGCAAACAGGGGTAGACGAGCAGTACTTC.